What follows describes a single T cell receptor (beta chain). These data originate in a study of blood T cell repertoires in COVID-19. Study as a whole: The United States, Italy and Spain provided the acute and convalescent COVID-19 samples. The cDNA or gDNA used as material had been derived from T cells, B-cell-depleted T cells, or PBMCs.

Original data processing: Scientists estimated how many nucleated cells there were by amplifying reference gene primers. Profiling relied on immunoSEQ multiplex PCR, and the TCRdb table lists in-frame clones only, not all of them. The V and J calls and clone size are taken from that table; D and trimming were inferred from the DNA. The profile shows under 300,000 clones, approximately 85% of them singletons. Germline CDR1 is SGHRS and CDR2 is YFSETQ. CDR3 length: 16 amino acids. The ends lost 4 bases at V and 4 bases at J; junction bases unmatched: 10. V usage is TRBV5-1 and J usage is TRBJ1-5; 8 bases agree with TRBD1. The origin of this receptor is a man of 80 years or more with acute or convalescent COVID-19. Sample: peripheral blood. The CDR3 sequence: CASSPDGDRSNQPQHF. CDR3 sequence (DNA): TGCGCCAGCAGCCCCGATGGGGACAGGAGTAATCAGCCCCAGCATTTT.